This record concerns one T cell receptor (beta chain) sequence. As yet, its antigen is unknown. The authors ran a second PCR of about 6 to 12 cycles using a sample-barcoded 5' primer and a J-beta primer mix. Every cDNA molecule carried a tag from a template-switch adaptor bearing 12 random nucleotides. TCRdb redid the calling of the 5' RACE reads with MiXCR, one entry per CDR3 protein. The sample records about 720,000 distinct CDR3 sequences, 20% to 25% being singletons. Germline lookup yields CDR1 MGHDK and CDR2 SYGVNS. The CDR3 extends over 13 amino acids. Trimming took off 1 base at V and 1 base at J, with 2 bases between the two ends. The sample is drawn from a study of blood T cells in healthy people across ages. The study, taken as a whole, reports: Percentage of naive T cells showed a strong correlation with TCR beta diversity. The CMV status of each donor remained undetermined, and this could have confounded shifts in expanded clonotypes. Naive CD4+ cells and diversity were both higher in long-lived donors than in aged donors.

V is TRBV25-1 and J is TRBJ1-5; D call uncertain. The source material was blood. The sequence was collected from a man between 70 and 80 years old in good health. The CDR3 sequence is CASSEWSNQPQHF. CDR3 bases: TGTGCCAGCAGTGAATGGAGCAATCAGCCCCAGCATTTT.